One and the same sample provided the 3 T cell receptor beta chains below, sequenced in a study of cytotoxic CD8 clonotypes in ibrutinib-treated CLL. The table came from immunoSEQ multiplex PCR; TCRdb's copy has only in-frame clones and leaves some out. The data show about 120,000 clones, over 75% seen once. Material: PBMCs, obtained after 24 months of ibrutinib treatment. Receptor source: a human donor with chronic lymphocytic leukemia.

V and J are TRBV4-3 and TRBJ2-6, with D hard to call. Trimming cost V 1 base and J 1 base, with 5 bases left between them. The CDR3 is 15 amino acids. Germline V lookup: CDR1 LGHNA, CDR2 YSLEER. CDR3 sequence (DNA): TGCGCCAGCAGCCAAGTAGGGTCTGGGGCCAACGTCCTGACTTTC. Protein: CASSQVGSGANVLTF.

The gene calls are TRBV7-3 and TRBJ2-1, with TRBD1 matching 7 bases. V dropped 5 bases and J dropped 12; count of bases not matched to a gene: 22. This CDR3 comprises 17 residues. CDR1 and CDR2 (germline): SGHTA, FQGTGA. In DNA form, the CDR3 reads TGTGCCAGCAGCCCTGGTCTCCGACAGGGCCGAATTTTGACGCAGTTCTTC. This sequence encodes CASSPGLRQGRILTQFF.

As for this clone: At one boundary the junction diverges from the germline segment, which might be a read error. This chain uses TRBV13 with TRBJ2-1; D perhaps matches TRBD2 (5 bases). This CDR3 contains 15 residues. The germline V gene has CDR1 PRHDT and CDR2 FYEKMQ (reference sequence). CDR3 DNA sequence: TGTGTCAGCAGCTCACCTGCAGCGGTATACAATGAGCAGTTCTTC. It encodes CVSSSPAAVYNEQFF.